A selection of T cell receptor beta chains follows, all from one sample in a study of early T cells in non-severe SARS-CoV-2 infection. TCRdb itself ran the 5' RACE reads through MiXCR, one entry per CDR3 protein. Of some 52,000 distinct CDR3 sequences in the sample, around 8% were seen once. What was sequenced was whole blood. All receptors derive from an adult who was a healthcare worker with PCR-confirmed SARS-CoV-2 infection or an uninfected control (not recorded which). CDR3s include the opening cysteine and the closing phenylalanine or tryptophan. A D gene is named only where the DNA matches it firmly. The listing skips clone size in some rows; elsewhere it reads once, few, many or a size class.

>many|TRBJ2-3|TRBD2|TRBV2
CASGGVTYSTDTQYF
TGTGCCAGCGGGGGGGTTACTTATAGCACAGATACGCAGTATTTT
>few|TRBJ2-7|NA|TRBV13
CASSGRTSEQYF
TGTGCCAGCAGCGGAAGAACAAGCGAGCAGTACTTC
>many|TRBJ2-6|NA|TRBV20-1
CSAPLPGQPGANVLTF
TGCAGTGCCCCGCTCCCGGGCCAGCCCGGGGCCAACGTCCTGACTTTC
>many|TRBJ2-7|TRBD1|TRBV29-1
CSVEVGTGSSYEQYF
TGCAGCGTTGAGGTGGGGACAGGGAGCTCCTACGAGCAGTACTTC
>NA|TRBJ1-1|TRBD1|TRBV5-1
CASSLSGQMNTEAFF
TGCGCCAGCAGCTTGTCGGGACAGATGAACACTGAAGCTTTCTTT
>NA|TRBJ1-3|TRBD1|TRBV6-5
CASSLRDRGNTIYF
TGTGCCAGCAGCCTCCGGGACAGGGGAAACACCATATATTTT
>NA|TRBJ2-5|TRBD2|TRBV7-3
CASSLRVSGRETQYF
TGTGCCAGCAGCTTAAGGGTTAGCGGGAGGGAGACCCAGTACTTC
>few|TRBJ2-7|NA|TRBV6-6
CASSYYDPGEQYF
TGTGCCAGCAGTTACTACGACCCCGGGGAGCAGTACTTC
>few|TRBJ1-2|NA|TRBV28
CASSRSGSYGYTF
TGTGCCAGCAGTCGTTCAGGGAGCTATGGCTACACCTTC
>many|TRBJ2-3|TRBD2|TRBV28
CASSPSGLSTDTQYF
TGTGCCAGCAGCCCTAGCGGGCTTAGCACAGATACGCAGTATTTT
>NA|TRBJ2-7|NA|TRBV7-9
CASSLALGSEQYF
TGTGCCAGCAGCTTAGCGCTCGGAAGCGAGCAGTACTTC
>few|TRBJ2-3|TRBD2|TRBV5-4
CASSSGLAGFTDTQYF
TGTGCCAGCAGCTCGGGACTAGCGGGCTTCACAGATACGCAGTATTTT
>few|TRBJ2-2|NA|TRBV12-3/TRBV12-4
CASIPGQQTGELFF
TGTGCCAGCATCCCGGGACAACAAACCGGGGAGCTGTTTTTT
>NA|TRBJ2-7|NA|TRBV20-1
CSAPRQGSPYEQYF
TGCAGTGCCCCTCGGCAGGGGTCCCCCTACGAGCAGTACTTC
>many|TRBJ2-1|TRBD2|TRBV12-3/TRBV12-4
CASRPSGGLYNEQFF
TGTGCCAGCAGGCCTAGCGGAGGCCTCTACAATGAGCAGTTCTTC
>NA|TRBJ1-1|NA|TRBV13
CASSWDTEAFF
TGTGCCAGCAGCTGGGACACTGAAGCTTTCTTT
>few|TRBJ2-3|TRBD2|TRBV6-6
CASSYPLAGTDTQYF
TGTGCCAGCAGTTACCCCCTAGCGGGAACAGATACGCAGTATTTT
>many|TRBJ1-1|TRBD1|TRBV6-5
CASSYSTLGTGMAEAFF
TGTGCCAGCAGTTACTCAACCCTCGGGACAGGGATGGCTGAAGCTTTCTTT
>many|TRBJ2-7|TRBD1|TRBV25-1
CASSDPGQGKSYEQYF
TGTGCCAGCAGTGATCCTGGACAGGGTAAAAGCTACGAGCAGTACTTC
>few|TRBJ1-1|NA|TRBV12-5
CASGLPGFTEAFF
TGTGCTAGTGGTTTGCCAGGGTTTACTGAAGCTTTCTTT
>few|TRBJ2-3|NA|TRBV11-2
CASSFWTESDTQYF
TGTGCCAGCAGCTTTTGGACGGAGTCGGATACGCAGTATTTT
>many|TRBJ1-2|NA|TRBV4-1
CASSRTENSAIGYTF
TGCGCCAGCAGCCGGACAGAGAATTCCGCTATTGGCTACACCTTC
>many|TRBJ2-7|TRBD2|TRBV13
CASSPPTLLAGGSYEQYF
TGTGCCAGCAGCCCCCCGACCCTGCTCGCGGGGGGCTCCTACGAGCAGTACTTC
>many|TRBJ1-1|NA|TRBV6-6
CASSYGELNTEAFF
TGTGCCAGCAGTTACGGGGAATTGAACACTGAAGCTTTCTTT
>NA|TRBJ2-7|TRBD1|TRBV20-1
CSARVTGRAYEQYF
TGCAGTGCTAGAGTGACAGGGCGCGCCTACGAGCAGTACTTC
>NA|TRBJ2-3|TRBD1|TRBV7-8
CASSLGPGQGQYF
TGTGCCAGCAGCTTAGGTCCGGGACAGGGGCAGTATTTT
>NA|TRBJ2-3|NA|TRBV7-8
CASSLGDHHWYF
TGTGCCAGCAGCTTAGGGGATCACCATTGGTATTTT
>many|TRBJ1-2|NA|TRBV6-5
CASSYSLSNYGYTF
TGTGCCAGCAGTTACTCGTTATCTAACTATGGCTACACCTTC
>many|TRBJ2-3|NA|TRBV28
CASSSPSLTDTQYF
TGTGCCAGCAGTTCGCCCTCTCTCACAGATACGCAGTATTTT
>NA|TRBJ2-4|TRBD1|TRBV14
CASSQVRTGDAKNIQYF
TGTGCCAGCAGCCAAGTCAGGACAGGCGACGCCAAAAACATTCAGTACTTC
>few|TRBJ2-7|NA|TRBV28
CASSESGHSYEQYF
TGTGCCAGCAGTGAAAGCGGGCACTCCTACGAGCAGTACTTC
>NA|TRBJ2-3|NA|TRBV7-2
CASSLGRVDTDTQYF
TGTGCCAGCAGCTTAGGGAGGGTCGACACAGATACGCAGTATTTT
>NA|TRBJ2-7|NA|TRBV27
CASSSQGGVDEQYF
TGTGCCAGCAGTTCCCAAGGGGGTGTGGACGAGCAGTACTTC
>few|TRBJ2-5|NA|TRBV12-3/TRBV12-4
CASTRSGETQYF
TGTGCCAGCACCCGAAGTGGGGAGACCCAGTACTTC
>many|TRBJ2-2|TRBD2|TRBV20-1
CSASALGRGVITGELFF
TGCAGTGCTAGTGCCCTTGGGCGGGGGGTCATCACCGGGGAGCTGTTTTTT
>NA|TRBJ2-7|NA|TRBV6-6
CASSYSRGAEQYF
TGTGCCAGCAGTTACTCGAGGGGGGCTGAGCAGTACTTC